This T cell receptor (beta chain) comes out of a study of memory CD4+ T cells and cytomegalovirus serostatus. In the study overall: Donors were healthy Belgian adults, under ten CMV seropositive and some 24 seronegative.

The trim removed 7 bases at V and 0 bases at J, leaving 3 bases unmatched. CDR1 is SNHLY, CDR2 FYNNEI, per germline. The CDR3 has 16 amino acids. Single viable CD3+CD4+CD8-CD45RO+ cells were sorted as the memory CD4+ T cells. Profiling relied on immunoSEQ multiplex PCR, and the TCRdb table lists in-frame clones only, not all of them. Counted here are some 44,000 clones, 60% to 80% occurring once; the ten biggest clones make up roughly 0.6%. V gene TRBV2 combines with J gene TRBJ2-1, with 13 nucleotides matching TRBD2. Sequences were obtained from memory CD4+ T cells from blood. The sequence was collected from an adult in good health and CMV-seronegative. In DNA, the CDR3 is TGTGCCAGCACAGGACTAGCGGGAGTCTCCTACAATGAGCAGTTCTTC. It is translated as CASTGLAGVSYNEQFF.